This section outlines one T cell receptor beta chain sequence together with its context. The target antigen is unknown. The record originates from a study of T cell repertoires in cytomegalovirus infection. Study-level background: CMV epitopes used comprised recently identified HLA-C-restricted ones and well-studied HLA-B-restricted ones. In public TCR beta signatures, there were indications of both CMV infection and matching HLA type. Study-wide points: The ex vivo response showed dominance by HLA-C-restricted CMV-specific TCR beta clonotypes. The cumulative frequency of public TCR beta families identified carriers of CMV plus the relevant HLA.

In germline, CDR1 is SGHNT, CDR2 YENEEA. This CDR3 region has 16 residues. V gave up 1 base and J gave up 0 bases, with 11 bases separating them. TCRdb re-derived calls from the reads in MiXCR, one entry per CDR3 protein. The sample holds approximately 220,000 distinct CDR3 sequences; 35% to 40% are singletons and the top ten take over 45%. Sequencing used CD8+ T cells from cultured PBMCs, obtained from culture after CMV antigen stimulation. This receptor was taken from a human donor in good health (CMV status not recorded). Some clones in this sample may be carry-over from other donors' samples. V and J are TRBV11-3 and TRBJ2-3, with TRBD2 as a possible D gene (6 bases). The CDR3 nucleotides read TGTGCCAGCAGCTTAGGAGGGGCGGGGAGCACAGATACGCAGTATTTT. Amino acids: CASSLGGAGSTDTQYF.